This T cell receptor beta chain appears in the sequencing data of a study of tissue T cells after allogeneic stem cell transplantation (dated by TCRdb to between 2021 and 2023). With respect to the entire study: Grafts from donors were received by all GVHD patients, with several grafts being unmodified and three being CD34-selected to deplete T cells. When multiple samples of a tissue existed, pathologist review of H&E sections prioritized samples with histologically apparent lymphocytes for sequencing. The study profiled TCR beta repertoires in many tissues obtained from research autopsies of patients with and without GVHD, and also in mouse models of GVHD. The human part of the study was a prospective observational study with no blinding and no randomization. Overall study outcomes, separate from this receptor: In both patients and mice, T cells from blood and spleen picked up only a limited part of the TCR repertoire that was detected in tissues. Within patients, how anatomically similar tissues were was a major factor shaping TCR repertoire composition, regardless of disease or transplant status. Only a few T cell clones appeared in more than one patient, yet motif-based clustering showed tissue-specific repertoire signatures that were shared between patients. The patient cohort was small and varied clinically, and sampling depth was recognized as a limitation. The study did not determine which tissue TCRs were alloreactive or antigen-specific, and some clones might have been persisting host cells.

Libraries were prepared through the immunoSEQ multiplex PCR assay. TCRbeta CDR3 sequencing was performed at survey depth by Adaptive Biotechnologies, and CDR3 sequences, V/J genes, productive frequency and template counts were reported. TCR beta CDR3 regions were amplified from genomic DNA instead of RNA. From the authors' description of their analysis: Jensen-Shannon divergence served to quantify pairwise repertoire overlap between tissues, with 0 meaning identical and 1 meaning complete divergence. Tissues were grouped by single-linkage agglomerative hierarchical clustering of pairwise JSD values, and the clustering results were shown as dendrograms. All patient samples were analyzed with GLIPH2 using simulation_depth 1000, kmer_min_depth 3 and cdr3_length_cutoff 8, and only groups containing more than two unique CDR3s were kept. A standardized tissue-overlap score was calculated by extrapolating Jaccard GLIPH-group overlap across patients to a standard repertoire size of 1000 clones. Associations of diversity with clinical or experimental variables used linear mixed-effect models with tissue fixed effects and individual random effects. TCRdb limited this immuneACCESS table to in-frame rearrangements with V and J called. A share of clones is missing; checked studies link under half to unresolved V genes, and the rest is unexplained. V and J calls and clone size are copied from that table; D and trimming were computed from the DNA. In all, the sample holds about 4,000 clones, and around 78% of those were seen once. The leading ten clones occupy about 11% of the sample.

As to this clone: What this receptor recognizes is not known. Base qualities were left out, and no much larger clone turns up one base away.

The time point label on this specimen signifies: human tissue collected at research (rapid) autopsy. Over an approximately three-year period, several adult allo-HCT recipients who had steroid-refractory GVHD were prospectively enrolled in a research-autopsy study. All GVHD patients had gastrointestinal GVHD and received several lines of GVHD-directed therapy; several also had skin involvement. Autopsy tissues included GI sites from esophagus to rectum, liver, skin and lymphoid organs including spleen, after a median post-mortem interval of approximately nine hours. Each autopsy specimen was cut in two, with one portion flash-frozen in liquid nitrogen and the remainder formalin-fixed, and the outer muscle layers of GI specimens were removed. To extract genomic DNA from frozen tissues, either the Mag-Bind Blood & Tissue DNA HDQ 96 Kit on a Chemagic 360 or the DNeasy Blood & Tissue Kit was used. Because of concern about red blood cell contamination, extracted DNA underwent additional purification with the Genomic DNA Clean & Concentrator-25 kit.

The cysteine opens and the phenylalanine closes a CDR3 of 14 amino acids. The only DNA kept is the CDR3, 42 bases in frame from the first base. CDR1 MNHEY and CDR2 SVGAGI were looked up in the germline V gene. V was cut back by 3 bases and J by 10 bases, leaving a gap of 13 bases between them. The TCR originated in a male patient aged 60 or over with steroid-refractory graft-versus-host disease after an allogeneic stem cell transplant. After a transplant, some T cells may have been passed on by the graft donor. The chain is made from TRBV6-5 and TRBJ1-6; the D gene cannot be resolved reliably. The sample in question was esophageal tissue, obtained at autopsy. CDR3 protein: CASSYDTAASPLHF. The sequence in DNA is TGTGCCAGCAGTTATGACACCGCGGCCTCACCCCTCCACTTT.